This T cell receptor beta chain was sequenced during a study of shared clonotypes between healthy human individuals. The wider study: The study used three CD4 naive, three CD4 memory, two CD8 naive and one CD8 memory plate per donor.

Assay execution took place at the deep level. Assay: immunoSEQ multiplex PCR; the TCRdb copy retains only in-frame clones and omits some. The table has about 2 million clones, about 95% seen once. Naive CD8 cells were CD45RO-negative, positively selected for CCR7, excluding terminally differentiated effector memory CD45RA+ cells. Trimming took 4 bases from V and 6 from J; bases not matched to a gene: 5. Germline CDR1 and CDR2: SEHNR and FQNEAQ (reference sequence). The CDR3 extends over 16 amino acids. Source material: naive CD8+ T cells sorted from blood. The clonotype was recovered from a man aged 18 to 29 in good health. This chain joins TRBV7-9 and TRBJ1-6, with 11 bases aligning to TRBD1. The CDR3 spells CASSYGTGGPNSPLHF. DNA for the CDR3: TGTGCCAGCAGCTACGGGACAGGGGGTCCTAATTCACCCCTCCACTTT.